Below, 10 T cell receptor beta chains from the same sample are listed, as sequenced in a study of T cell repertoires in cytomegalovirus infection. One entry per CDR3 protein results from TCRdb running MiXCR on the reads. Here the sample spans about 180,000 distinct CDR3 sequences, around an eighth being singletons. Sequenced sample: PBMCs. These receptors all come from a human donor in good health (CMV status not recorded). Some clones in this sample may be carry-over from other donors' samples.

This clonotype has ten or more counts. V gene TRBV7-9 combines with J gene TRBJ1-4; 8 positions match TRBD1. The CDR3 is 16 residues long. Germline CDR1 is SEHNR and CDR2 is FQNEAQ (reference sequence). The V gene end was trimmed by 4 bases and the J gene end by 0 bases; junction bases not matched to a gene: 4. The CDR3 loop reads CASSYPRGPTNEKLFF. For the CDR3, the DNA is TGTGCCAGCAGCTACCCCAGGGGGCCAACTAATGAAAAACTGTTTTTT.

This chain uses TRBV4-2 with TRBJ1-2, with 9 bases aligning to TRBD1. From germline, CDR1 is LGHNA and CDR2 YNFKEQ. This CDR3 is 15 amino acids long. The trim removed 0 bases at V and 2 bases at J, leaving 1 base unmatched. The CDR3 coding sequence is TGTGCCAGCAGCCAAGAGGACAGGGGCAACTATGGCTACACCTTC. Translating gives CASSQEDRGNYGYTF.

This chain links TRBV12-3 or TRBV12-4 with TRBJ1-5; D is unresolved. This CDR3 is built from 13 residues. Trimming pared 7 bases from V and 4 bases from J, leaving 11 bases between. Written as DNA, the CDR3 is TGTGCCAGCACGTGGGAATGGAATCAGCCCCAGCATTTT. Amino acids: CASTWEWNQPQHF.

This clonotype was seen repeatedly, ten times or more. The V gene is TRBV6-1, the J gene TRBJ2-7; the D gene is possibly TRBD1 (5 bases). CDR3 size: 11 residues. Germline loops: CDR1 MNHNS, CDR2 SASEGT. Trimming removed 10 bases from V and 3 bases from J, with 10 bases in between. The CDR3 reads CAIQDYYEQYF. The CDR3 bases are TGTGCCATACAGGATTACTACGAGCAGTACTTC.

This chain uses TRBV19 with TRBJ1-2; possible D gene TRBD1, 5 bases. Germline V gives CDR1 LNHDA, CDR2 SQIVND (reference sequence). V was cut by 6 bases and J by 1 base, with 12 bases left in between. The CDR3 runs 14 residues. This CDR3 reads CASRLGPDNYGYTF. CDR3 bases: TGTGCCAGTAGGCTGGGACCAGATAACTATGGCTACACCTTC.

This clonotype was seen many times. CDR3 nucleotide sequence: TGTGCCAGCAGCCTCCTGGTTCTTCAGGAGCAGTACTTC. This sequence encodes CASSLLVLQEQYF. V is TRBV7-2 and J is TRBJ2-7; D is uncertain. V was trimmed by 5 bases and J by 7 bases, leaving 15 bases between them. CDR3 length equals 13 residues. CDR1 SGHTA and CDR2 FQGNSA come from the germline V gene.

This clonotype appeared many times. The chain carries TRBV4-3 and TRBJ2-2; D tentatively fits TRBD1 or TRBD2 (5 bases each). Trimming took 1 base from V and 7 from J, leaving 10 bases between them. Germline CDR1 is LGHNA and CDR2 is YSLEER. This CDR3 is 14 amino acids long. The CDR3 coding sequence is TGCGCCAGCAGCCAAGGAGGGACCAGCGGGGAGCTGTTTTTT. This gives the protein CASSQGGTSGELFF.

This clonotype occurred a few times. V gene TRBV19 combines with J gene TRBJ2-1, with 13 bases identical to TRBD2. V lost 0 bases and J lost 9; bases outside the gene matches: 8. The CDR3 length is 17 residues. Germline V gene sequence: CDR1 LNHDA, CDR2 SQIVND (reference sequence). The CDR3 DNA is TGTGCCAGTAGTATAGAAAGGAGACTAGCGGGAGGCGGTGAGCAGTTCTTC. Its translation: CASSIERRLAGGGEQFF.

In its sample, this clonotype was seen a few times. The V and J genes are TRBV11-3 and TRBJ1-6, with 9 bases matching TRBD1. Germline V CDR1 and CDR2: SGHNT, YENEEA. This CDR3 is built from 14 residues. After removal of 6 bases from V and 7 bases from J, the junction contained 4 bases not matched to a gene. The CDR3 nucleotides are TGTGCCAGCAGACCGGGACAGGGAAATTCACCCCTCCACTTT. Its protein is CASRPGQGNSPLHF.

In this sample, this clonotype turned up many times. This chain connects TRBV7-2 to TRBJ2-5; no clear D. Deletions cut 5 bases from V and 3 bases from J, with 13 bases between. Germline V gives CDR1 SGHTA, CDR2 FQGNSA. The CDR3 length is 14 residues. In DNA, the CDR3 is TGTGCCAGCAGCCCCCCATTTTTAAAAGAGACCCAGTACTTC. This codes for CASSPPFLKETQYF.